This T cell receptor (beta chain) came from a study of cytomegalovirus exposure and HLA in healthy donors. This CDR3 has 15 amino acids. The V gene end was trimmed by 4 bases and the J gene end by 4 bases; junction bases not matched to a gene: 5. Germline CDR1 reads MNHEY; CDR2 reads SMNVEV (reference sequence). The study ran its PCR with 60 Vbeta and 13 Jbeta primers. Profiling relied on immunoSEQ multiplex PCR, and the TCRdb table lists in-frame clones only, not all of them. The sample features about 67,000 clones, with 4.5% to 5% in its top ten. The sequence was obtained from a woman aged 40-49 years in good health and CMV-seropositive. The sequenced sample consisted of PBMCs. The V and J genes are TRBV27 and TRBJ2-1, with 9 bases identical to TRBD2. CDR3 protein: CASSYSGSLYNEQFF. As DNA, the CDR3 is TGTGCCAGCAGTTATAGCGGGAGCCTTTACAATGAGCAGTTCTTC.